The 10 T cell receptor beta chains reported below all come from one sample, sequenced in a study of post-analysis software for immune sequencing data (dated by TCRdb to the mid-2010s). What the authors observed across the whole study: Patients showed significantly higher frequencies than controls for a handful of TRBV segments, among them TRBV5-6, TRBV5-1 and TRBV20-1.

Antigen specificity for these receptors is unknown. Library method: PCR. TCRdb records Illumina HiSeq 2500 as the sequencer. To reduce PCR and sequencing biases, unique molecular identifiers were built into the TCR beta cDNA libraries. In-frame beta chains were kept once TCRdb had trimmed the public reads at Q25 with fastp and called clones with MiXCR. Rows with one shared CDR3 protein collapse into an entry with the most common genes and DNA. The sample includes around 260,000 distinct CDR3 sequences, with about 40% observed a single time. The leading ten clones occupy 4.5% to 5.5% of the sample. Sequencing input: blood. The receptors were gathered from a girl aged 5 to 17 with multiple sclerosis.

This clonotype was picked up many times. The chain is built from TRBV29-1 and TRBJ1-1; tentatively, D is TRBD1 (6 bases). Trimming removed 7 bases at V and 1 base at J, with 10 bases between. The V gene's germline CDR1 is SQVTM and CDR2 ANQGSEA. The CDR3 consists of 12 residues. The CDR3 DNA reads as TGCAGCGCCGGACAGACGAACACTGAAGCTTTCTTT. It translates to CSAGQTNTEAFF.

This clonotype showed up many times. This chain links TRBV2 with TRBJ2-5; 8 nucleotides line up with TRBD2. The CDR3 consists of 14 residues. After removal of 6 bases from V and 5 bases from J, the junction contained 8 bases not matched to a gene. The germline gives CDR1 SNHLY, CDR2 FYNNEI. The CDR3 region has the DNA TGTGCCAGCAGGAATGCGCGGGGGGCTGAGACCCAGTACTTC. Its translation is CASRNARGAETQYF. Full variable domain (outside the CDR3, taken from reference TRBV2 and TRBJ2-5): EPEVTQTPSHQVTQMGQEVILRCVPISNHLYFYWYRQILGQKVEFLVSFYNNEISEKSEIFDDQFSVERPDGSNFTLKIRSTKLEDSAMYFCASRNARGAETQYFGPGTRLLVL.

This chain connects TRBV9 to TRBJ2-1; 7 bases agree with TRBD2. Germline CDR1 SGDLS, CDR2 YYNGEE. The CDR3 is 15 amino acids. The V segment lost 3 bases and the J segment 9 bases; nucleotides outside the gene matches: 12. The CDR3 loop reads CASSERAGFGAEQFF. The CDR3 nucleotides read TGTGCCAGCAGCGAAAGAGCGGGGTTTGGTGCTGAGCAGTTCTTC.

Turning to this clonotype: A read error may explain this, as a much larger clone is one base away. J is TRBJ2-1 and V is TRBV29-1; the match to TRBD2 covers 12 bases. The CDR3 length is 14 residues. Trimming at V came to 4 bases and at J to 8 bases, leaving 6 bases not matched to a gene. Germline V gene data show CDR1 as SQVTM and CDR2 as ANQGSEA. In DNA, the CDR3 is TGCAGCGTTGGGGGACTAGCGGGCCGCTATGAGCAGTTCTTC. Translating it yields CSVGGLAGRYEQFF.

The gene calls are TRBV7-9 and TRBJ2-3; D call uncertain. Trimming removed 0 bases from V and 0 bases from J, with 1 base in between. This CDR3 is built from 13 residues. Germline CDR1 SEHNR, CDR2 FQNEAQ (reference sequence). The CDR3 is CASSLASTDTQYF. As DNA, the CDR3 is TGTGCCAGCAGCTTAGCTAGCACAGATACGCAGTATTTT.

The chain links TRBV19 to TRBJ2-2; perhaps TRBD1 as D (5 bases). Trimming cost V 3 bases and J 0 bases, with 14 bases left between them. This CDR3 region has 17 residues. Germline V gene data show CDR1 as LNHDA and CDR2 as SQIVND (reference sequence). DNA of the CDR3: TGTGCCAGTAGTATCCTACAGGCGTTCGCGAACACCGGGGAGCTGTTTTTT. Its protein product is CASSILQAFANTGELFF.

This clonotype was observed a single time. This may come from a read error, since a much larger clone is one base off. The V gene is TRBV5-5, the J gene TRBJ2-5; no clear D. V lost 0 bases and J lost 2, with 11 bases in between. Germline CDR1 SGHKS, CDR2 YYEKEE (reference sequence). The CDR3 has 15 amino acids. The CDR3 region is CASSLGESAQETQYF. The CDR3 bases are TGTGCCAGCAGCTTGGGTGAAAGCGCTCAAGAGACCCAGTACTTC.

At least ten counts were recorded for this clonotype. DNA of the CDR3: TGCAGTGCCATTTCGGGACGGCCCGGGGACAATGAGCAGTTCTTC. It codes for CSAISGRPGDNEQFF. This rearrangement joins TRBV20-1 to TRBJ2-1; D is possibly TRBD1 or TRBD2 (5 bases each). V was cut by 6 bases and J by 5 bases, with 20 bases left in between. Germline V gives CDR1 DFQATT, CDR2 SNEGSKA (reference sequence). The CDR3 has 15 residues.

The chain combines TRBV10-2 with TRBJ2-3, with a weak D call TRBD2 (6 bases). Trimming removed 3 bases at V and 9 bases at J, with 25 bases between. In germline, CDR1 is WSHSY, CDR2 SAAADI. The CDR3 is made up of 17 amino acids. This chain's CDR3 is CASSDLSGVLIIRTQYF. CDR3 coding DNA: TGCGCCAGCAGTGACCTCTCGGGGGTCCTTATCATCAGGACGCAGTATTTT.

This clonotype was found a few times. This may arise from a read error, as a much more abundant clone is one base away. The V call is TRBV20-1, the J call TRBJ2-1; D remains ambiguous. The better agreement between TRBJ2-7 and the DNA end casts doubt on the J call. CDR3 length: 12 amino acids. The germline CDR1 and CDR2 sequences are DFQATT and SNEGSKA (reference sequence). The CDR3 loop is CSASISYNEQYF. The CDR3 DNA follows: TGCAGTGCTTCTATCTCCTACAATGAGCAGTACTTC.